This paragraph covers one TCR beta chain sequence. Across about two dozen US areas, participants ranged in age from 18 to 89 years. Donors in Cohort 3 who had recovered were those with two negative PCRs, healthcare professional clearance, or resolution of their symptoms. Sequencing used immunoSEQ multiplex PCR; TCRdb keeps in-frame clones, though not all of them. The sample contains under 200,000 clones, approximately 87% of which appear only once. These data belong to a study of blood T cell repertoires in COVID-19. On the study more broadly: Samples taken during acute and convalescent COVID-19 were collected in the United States, Italy and Spain. PBMCs, B-cell-depleted T cells, or T cells were the source of the cDNA or gDNA that made up the material.

Germline CDR1 and CDR2: SEHNR and FQNEAQ (reference sequence). This CDR3 comprises 11 residues. V was clipped by 5 bases and J by 15 bases, with 11 bases between them. The sample consisted of PBMCs or T cells enriched from blood (not recorded which). This TCR derives from a woman in her forties or fifties who had recovered from COVID-19. The rearrangement joins TRBV7-9 to TRBJ1-6; no firm D call. CDR3 region: CASSVGEVLHF. CDR3 DNA sequence: TGTGCCAGCAGCGTCGGGGAGGTCCTCCACTTT. The full variable domain, in which reference TRBV7-9 and TRBJ1-6 provide the parts outside the CDR3, is DTGVSQNPRHKITKRGQNVTFRCDPISEHNRLYWYRQTLGQGPEFLTYFQNEAQLEKSRLLSDRFSAERPKGSFSTLEIQRTEQGDSAMYLCASSVGEVLHFGNGTRLTVT.